This TCR beta chain was obtained from a study of identical twins. Broader study findings: Analyses of zero insertions could be partly confounded by invariant MAIT and iNKT cells. With abundant cord blood beta clonotypes, insertions were fewer; memory repertoires showed no such pattern.

CDR1 KGHDR and CDR2 SFDVKD come from the germline V gene. V was shortened by 0 bases and J by 3 bases, with 4 bases between the two germline ends. There are 14 residues in the CDR3. A template switching step contributed a universal primer site, while unique molecular identifiers were present in the cDNA. TCRdb reprocessed the 5' RACE reads via MiXCR and lists one record per CDR3 protein. Of some 600,000 distinct CDR3 sequences listed, 7% to 7.5% were seen once; the top ten hold 1.5% to 2%. On this clonotype itself: Its matching antigen is unknown.

This sample also belongs to another study, concerning yellow fever vaccine responses in identical twins.

The source material was PBMCs. This receptor was taken from a woman aged 18-30 years in good health. V usage is TRBV24-1 and J usage is TRBJ2-2; D remains unclear. For the CDR3, the DNA is TGTGCCACCAGTGATTTGTGGGACACCGGGGAGCTGTTTTTT. Translated, it gives CATSDLWDTGELFF.